The 19 T cell receptor beta chains listed next were all sequenced from one sample in a study of identifying expanded T cells in peripheral blood. Generated by immunoSEQ multiplex PCR, the TCRdb table keeps only in-frame clones and is missing some. Of about 80,000 clones listed, more than 70% are singletons. The sample consisted of blood. The receptors originated from a person aged 18 to 75 in good health.

V is TRBV18 and J is TRBJ1-1; maybe TRBD1 (5 bases). The CDR3 has 14 residues. Looked up from germline, CDR1 is KGHSH and CDR2 is LQKENI. Trimming left V 0 bases short and J 0 bases short, with 5 bases between. The CDR3 protein is CASSPPGVNTEAFF. Written as DNA, the CDR3 is TGTGCCAGCTCACCACCGGGGGTGAACACTGAAGCTTTCTTT.

The table lists this clone with a count of one. One end of the junction varies from germline; a read error may be responsible. The gene calls are TRBV29-1 and TRBJ2-3; D not certain. This CDR3 has 11 amino acids. The germline V gene encodes CDR1 SQVTM and CDR2 ANQGSEA. CDR3 in DNA: TGTGTTATTTGGTTCGCAGATACGCAGTATTTT. It specifies CVIWFADTQYF.

This clone was recorded once. V is TRBV5-5 and J is TRBJ1-5, with D possibly TRBD1 on 5 matching bases. Trimming took off 2 bases at V and 5 bases at J, with 11 bases between the two ends. Germline V gene data show CDR1 as SGHKS and CDR2 as YYEKEE (reference sequence). This CDR3 comprises 14 residues. Written as DNA, the CDR3 is TGTGCCAGCAGCTTTACGGGGGGTGATCAGCCCCAGCATTTT. Protein product: CASSFTGGDQPQHF.

The chain's CDR3 is CASSVQFRTEAFF. Written as DNA, the CDR3 is TGTGCCAGCAGCGTACAGTTCAGGACTGAAGCTTTCTTT. The V and J genes are TRBV9 and TRBJ1-1; no clear D gene. The germline V gene encodes CDR1 SGDLS and CDR2 YYNGEE. V shed 1 base and J shed 5 bases, with 9 bases lying between them. The CDR3 loop spans 13 amino acids. Full variable domain (rest looked up from reference TRBV9 and TRBJ1-1): DSGVTQTPKHLITATGQRVTLRCSPRSGDLSVYWYQQSLDQGLQFLIQYYNGEERAKGNILERFSAQQFPDLHSELNLSSLELGDSALYFCASSVQFRTEAFFGQGTRLTVV.

A single count supports this clone. CDR3 in DNA: TGCGCCAGCAGCTTGGAACGGGGGGTCATACAAGAGACCCAGTACTTC. Translated: CASSLERGVIQETQYF. The V and J genes are TRBV5-1 and TRBJ2-5; TRBD2 matches 7 bases. V shed 0 bases and J 2 bases; nucleotides not matched to a gene: 7. CDR1 and CDR2 from the germline V gene are SGHRS and YFSETQ. CDR3 length: 16 amino acids.

This clone was detected a few times. V is TRBV7-2 and J is TRBJ1-2, with a weak D call TRBD1 (5 bases). Trimming left V 4 bases short and J 7 bases short, with 16 bases between. Germline CDR1 reads SGHTA; CDR2 reads FQGNSA. This CDR3 region has 14 residues. For the CDR3, the DNA is TGTGCCAGCAGCTCCCGGGACCTCTCCCGTGGCTACACCTTC. Its translation: CASSSRDLSRGYTF.

This chain links TRBV5-4 with TRBJ2-5; 9 positions match TRBD1. This CDR3 contains 13 residues. Germline CDR1 is SGHNT and CDR2 is YYREEE (reference sequence). The CDR3 DNA reads as TGTGCGGGAGGGACAGGGCCCCGGGAGACCCAGTACTTC. Protein product: CAGGTGPRETQYF.

This chain connects TRBV10-3 to TRBJ1-6; D not resolved. Per germline, CDR1 ENHRY and CDR2 SYGVKD. V was pared by 6 bases and J by 0 bases, with 15 bases between. The CDR3 has 17 amino acids. CDR3 DNA sequence: TGTGCCATCAGGGACCGTGGGCCGAGCTCCTATAATTCACCCCTCCACTTT. This sequence encodes CAIRDRGPSSYNSPLHF.

The chain combines TRBV5-5 with TRBJ2-7, with D uncertain. Per the germline V gene, CDR1 is SGHKS and CDR2 is YYEKEE (reference sequence). The CDR3 spans 13 residues. V was cut by 4 bases and J by 2 bases, with 10 bases left in between. The CDR3 reads CASSRLGPYEQYF. The CDR3 region has the DNA TGTGCCAGCAGCCGCCTAGGACCCTACGAGCAGTACTTC.

The genes are TRBV5-6 and TRBJ2-7; the D is unclear. The CDR3 length is 14 residues. V dropped 1 base and J dropped 2 bases, with 10 bases sitting between them. Germline V gives CDR1 SGHDT, CDR2 YYEEEE. CDR3 region: CASSLWAVTYEQYF. CDR3 nucleotide sequence: TGTGCCAGCAGCTTGTGGGCGGTCACCTACGAGCAGTACTTC.

The table lists this clone with a count of one. The chain is built from TRBV19 and TRBJ1-5; perhaps TRBD1 as D (6 bases). This CDR3 region has 14 residues. CDR1 and CDR2 (germline): LNHDA, SQIVND (reference sequence). Trimming removed 9 bases from V and 3 bases from J, with 15 bases in between. The CDR3, as DNA: TGTGCCAGCGAGATGGACAGATACAATCAGCCCCAGCATTTT. Its translation is CASEMDRYNQPQHF.

This clone was seen only once. The rearrangement joins TRBV4-3 to TRBJ2-7; D ambiguous. V shed 0 bases and J shed 2 bases, with 11 bases lying between them. This CDR3 region has 15 residues. The germline V gene encodes CDR1 LGHNA and CDR2 YSLEER. CDR3: CASSQDRHGTYEQYF. In DNA form, the CDR3 reads TGCGCCAGCAGCCAAGATCGGCACGGTACCTACGAGCAGTACTTC.

V and J are TRBV6-5 and TRBJ1-4; 9 bases align to TRBD1. This CDR3 region has 14 residues. V trimming: 2 bases; J trimming: 6 bases; junction bases outside the gene matches: 1. Germline V CDR1 and CDR2: MNHEY, SVGAGI. Here the CDR3 reads CASSYGDRDEKLFF. The CDR3, as DNA: TGTGCCAGCAGTTACGGGGACAGGGATGAAAAACTGTTTTTT.

The count of this clone is one. The chain is built from TRBV4-3 and TRBJ2-1, with 11 bases matching TRBD2. With V trimmed by 4 bases and J by 9 bases, 11 bases remained unmatched. This CDR3 has 16 amino acids. The germline V gene has CDR1 LGHNA and CDR2 YSLEER. The CDR3 DNA follows: TGCGCCAGCAGCCGCCTAACTAGCGGGGGTAAGCTTGAGCAGTTCTTC. Amino acids: CASSRLTSGGKLEQFF.

This chain uses TRBV7-2 with TRBJ1-6, with 7 bases aligning to TRBD1. Germline loops: CDR1 SGHTA, CDR2 FQGNSA. V shed 2 bases and J 7 bases; nucleotides not matched to a gene: 11. The CDR3 consists of 17 residues. The CDR3 DNA reads TGTGCCAGCAGCTTATTCGCCGGACAGGTGTTGAATTCACCCCTCCACTTT. It is translated as CASSLFAGQVLNSPLHF.

The CDR3 DNA is TGTGCCAGCAGCTGGGACAGCGAGCAGTACTTC. Translating it yields CASSWDSEQYF. The V gene is TRBV7-9, the J gene TRBJ2-7; 7 positions match TRBD1. Germline assignment: CDR1 SEHNR and CDR2 FQNEAQ (reference sequence). V shed 4 bases and J 6 bases; nucleotides not matched to a gene: 0. This CDR3 is 11 amino acids long.

The count of this clone is one. The chain recombines TRBV7-2 with TRBJ1-2; D gene ambiguous. CDR3 size: 13 residues. Trimming took 4 bases from V and 4 from J, leaving 10 bases between them. Per germline, CDR1 SGHTA and CDR2 FQGNSA. The CDR3 DNA reads TGTGCCAGCAGCTCTGGATACCCCTATGGCTACACCTTC. Its translation: CASSSGYPYGYTF.

The chain carries TRBV7-8 and TRBJ2-3, with TRBD2 matching over 7 bases. V was clipped by 4 bases and J by 0 bases; unmatched bases: 10. The CDR3 has 17 amino acids. Germline CDR1 is SGHVS and CDR2 is FQNEAQ. The CDR3 bases are TGTGCCAGCAGCTGGGCTGGGACTACAACTAGCACAGATACGCAGTATTTT. Its translation: CASSWAGTTTSTDTQYF.

This clone appeared once. This chain connects TRBV9 to TRBJ2-5; 7 bases fit TRBD1. Losses at the gene ends were 0 bases for V and 7 bases for J; bases not matched to a gene: 6. The germline V gene has CDR1 SGDLS and CDR2 YYNGEE. The CDR3 is made up of 14 amino acids. CDR3 sequence: CASSVGTGPGTQYF. In DNA, the CDR3 is TGTGCCAGCAGCGTAGGGACAGGACCGGGGACCCAGTACTTC. The variable domain in full, completed from reference TRBV9 and TRBJ2-5, reads DSGVTQTPKHLITATGQRVTLRCSPRSGDLSVYWYQQSLDQGLQFLIQYYNGEERAKGNILERFSAQQFPDLHSELNLSSLELGDSALYFCASSVGTGPGTQYFGPGTRLLVL.